This TCR beta chain comes out of a study of blood T cells in healthy people across ages (dated by TCRdb to 2014 to 2015). Notes on the research overall: In model experiments, template switching captured roughly one uniquely barcoded TCR beta cDNA molecule for every two T cells. The study measured age-related changes in TCR beta repertoire diversity using deep sequencing normalized with unique cDNA molecular identifiers. Donors were grouped into four age groups: young (average roughly 15 years), middle-aged (approximately 41), aged (62) and long-lived (about 82). To avoid experimental bias, donors of different ages were spread randomly across the sequencing lanes. Using the same blood draw, the study looked at two additional independent replicas of 1 million unique cDNA reads for two donors, one aged 18 to 30 and the other aged 80 or older.

This clonotype has only a few counts. Its specific antigen is unknown. Per-nucleotide qualities are absent, and no much larger clonotype sits a single base away. V was cut back by 3 bases and J by 7 bases, leaving a gap of 9 bases between them. The germline V gene encodes CDR1 MDHEN and CDR2 SYDVKM. From the cysteine through the phenylalanine, the CDR3 covers 12 amino acids. The kept DNA is CDR3 alone, 36 bases in frame from the first base. Findings and caveats that apply to the study as a whole: Because profiling used bulk unsorted PBMCs, naive and antigen-experienced compartments could not be compared conclusively. The CMV infection status of donors was not known, potentially confounding age-related changes in expanded clonotypes. The percentage of naive T cells measured by flow cytometry correlated strongly with observed TCR beta diversity. Total diversity estimates from one million sequenced T cells were considered lower bounds and underestimates. Compared with the aged group, the long-lived group had more naive CD4+ T cells, fewer expanded clones and increased TCR diversity, a pattern suggesting age selection. Observed TCR beta diversity per million T cells fell roughly linearly with age, and a significant reduction was already apparent by age around 40.

Receptor libraries were prepared by 5' RACE. These reads were obtained on an Illumina HiSeq 2500. The second PCR ran for about 6 to 11 cycles and used a J-beta primer mix along with a sample-barcoded 5' primer. A template-switch 5' adaptor carrying 12 random nucleotides introduced a unique molecular identifier onto each TCR beta cDNA molecule. Each sample yielded at least 2.5 million CDR3-containing paired-end reads. All of the RNA was converted into first-strand cDNA using the Mint cDNA synthesis kit, with a TRBC-specific oligonucleotide serving as the primer. Following uracil-DNA glycosylase treatment, a first 18-cycle PCR with universal primers M1SS and BC2_uni_R was performed on all cDNA. The authors processed their data as follows. For normalization, 1 million high-quality reads, each with a distinct molecular identifier, were randomly selected from each sample. Instead of being binned into consensus sequences, reads with shared molecular identifiers were discarded. MiTCR, set to a Q25 quality threshold and the strictest error-elimination algorithm, was used for CDR3 identification, clonotype clustering and error correction. Lower-bound total TCR beta diversity was estimated with a nonparametric unseen species model using Euler transformation. TCRdb passed the public sequencing reads through fastp at Q25 and MiXCR, retaining productive beta sequences. Every entry covers one CDR3 protein and lists the most common genes and DNA from its rows. It is TCRdb's table, rather than the study itself, that gives the V and J calls and clone size. This sample comprises almost 300,000 distinct CDR3 sequences, roughly 27% of them detected only once. In total, the top ten clones hold 29% of the sample.

Donors were under 40 systemically healthy Caucasian individuals from Russia aged about 6 to 100 years. Each donor gave around 9.9 milliliters of peripheral blood, collected into EDTA-treated Vacutainer tubes. Ficoll-Paque density-gradient centrifugation was used to isolate PBMCs, with at least 7 million per sample. Trizol reagent was used to extract total RNA from PBMCs, with at least 5.5 micrograms per sample. For every donor, an aliquot of PBMCs went through flow cytometry to measure the percentages of naive CD45RAhigh/CD27high T cells. This sequence uses TRBV28 and TRBJ2-5, with the D gene not confidently named. Specimen: blood. The TCR originated in an older woman in good health. The sequenced DNA is TGTGCCAGCAGTTTGGGCGGCGGGACCCAGTACTTC. Its protein product is CASSLGGGTQYF. When the CDR3 is completed using the reference TRBV28 and TRBJ2-5 genes on either side, the full variable domain is DVKVTQSSRYLVKRTGEKVFLECVQDMDHENMFWYRQDPGLGLRLIYFSYDVKMKEKGDIPEGYSVSREKKERFSLILESASTNQTSMYLCASSLGGGTQYFGPGTRLLVL.